The 21 T cell receptor beta chains below come from one sample, sequenced in a study of cytomegalovirus exposure and HLA in healthy donors. 13 Jbeta primers and 60 Vbeta primers were used for the PCR. Clones were read by immunoSEQ multiplex PCR, and TCRdb kept only the in-frame ones, dropping some. The table has 130,000 to 150,000 clones, approximately 72% seen once; the top ten hold 2.1%. Sequences were obtained from PBMCs. Receptors were obtained from a man in his forties or fifties in good health and CMV-seronegative.

The rearrangement joins TRBV4-3 to TRBJ2-1, with TRBD2 as a possible D gene (5 bases). From germline, CDR1 is LGHNA and CDR2 YSLEER. V was pared by 4 bases and J by 13 bases, with 14 bases between. The length of the CDR3 is 12 residues. CDR3 protein: CASSPPTGEQFF. In DNA, the CDR3 is TGCGCCAGCAGCCCTCCCACCGGGGAACAGTTCTTC.

This sequence joins TRBV28 and TRBJ1-1, with 7 bases aligning to TRBD1. V shed 5 bases and J 5 bases; nucleotides not matched to a gene: 5. The CDR3 covers 13 residues. Germline CDR1 reads MDHEN; CDR2 reads SYDVKM. The CDR3 coding sequence is TGTGCCAGCAGTCTACAGGGACAGACTGAAGCTTTCTTT. Translation gives CASSLQGQTEAFF.

This clone appeared a single time. This chain uses TRBV27 with TRBJ1-1; 9 nucleotides line up with TRBD1. The CDR3 extends over 14 amino acids. Germline V gene sequence: CDR1 MNHEY, CDR2 SMNVEV (reference sequence). The V segment lost 6 bases and the J segment 5 bases; nucleotides outside the gene matches: 7. The CDR3 DNA is TGTGCCAGCAGGCGGACAGGGGAAGTGACTGAAGCTTTCTTT. It translates to CASRRTGEVTEAFF.

The chain has TRBV5-5 and TRBJ2-3; D is uncertain. This CDR3 region has 14 residues. Germline V gives CDR1 SGHKS, CDR2 YYEKEE (reference sequence). Trimming removed 9 bases from V and 1 base from J, with 15 bases in between. The CDR3 spells CATQWAMGTDTQYF. CDR3 in DNA: TGTGCCACCCAATGGGCGATGGGCACAGATACGCAGTATTTT.

CDR3 residues: CASSLVTNSYEQYF. In DNA form, the CDR3 reads TGTGCCAGCAGCTTGGTCACAAACTCCTACGAGCAGTACTTC. This chain joins TRBV7-6 and TRBJ2-7, with D uncertain. V gave up 3 bases and J gave up 0 bases, with 9 bases separating them. CDR1 is SGHVS and CDR2 is FNYEAQ in the germline V gene. The CDR3 sequence is 14 residues long. The full variable domain, completed using reference TRBV7-6 and TRBJ2-7, is GAGVSQSPRYKVTKRGQDVALRCDPISGHVSLYWYRQALGQGPEFLTYFNYEAQQDKSGLPNDRFSAERPEGSISTLTIQRTEQRDSAMYRCASSLVTNSYEQYFGPGTRLTVT.

This sequence joins TRBV4-3 and TRBJ2-1, with a possible D match to TRBD2 (6 bases). V dropped 3 bases and J dropped 5 bases, with 11 bases sitting between them. The CDR3 totals 14 residues. From germline, CDR1 is LGHNA and CDR2 YSLEER. CDR3 nucleotide sequence: TGCGCCAGCAGCCAGGATTTAGCGGACAATGAGCAGTTCTTC. Amino acids: CASSQDLADNEQFF.

The genes are TRBV7-9 and TRBJ2-7, with D uncertain. This CDR3 is 12 amino acids long. Germline V lookup: CDR1 SEHNR, CDR2 FQNEAQ (reference sequence). The V and J ends lost 2 bases and 5 bases respectively, with 7 bases between them. In nucleotides, the CDR3 is TGTGCCAGCAGCTTACCATCTAACGAGCAGTACTTC. Translating it yields CASSLPSNEQYF.

This clone was seen more than once but under ten times. CDR3 coding DNA: TGTGCCAGCAGCTTAGAGGCTAGCGGATACAATGAGCAGTTCTTC. Translation: CASSLEASGYNEQFF. The gene calls are TRBV7-2 and TRBJ2-1, with 7 bases identical to TRBD2. Germline lookup yields CDR1 SGHTA and CDR2 FQGNSA. The CDR3 totals 15 residues. The V and J ends lost 1 base and 4 bases, in that order; junction bases with no gene match: 4.

This chain links TRBV7-6 with TRBJ2-1, with 7 positions matching TRBD2. V dropped 3 bases and J dropped 5; count of bases not matched to a gene: 4. In germline, CDR1 is SGHVS, CDR2 FNYEAQ. The CDR3 is 14 residues long. The CDR3 spells CASSFTSEHNEQFF. CDR3 nucleotide sequence: TGTGCCAGCAGCTTTACTAGCGAGCACAATGAGCAGTTCTTC.

This clone was counted ten times or more. This chain joins TRBV6-1 and TRBJ2-2; TRBD1 aligns across 8 bases. The germline gives CDR1 MNHNS, CDR2 SASEGT. The CDR3 length is 14 residues. After removal of 6 bases from V and 3 bases from J, the junction contained 3 bases not matched to a gene. CDR3 amino acids: CASRAGQDTGELFF. CDR3 DNA sequence: TGTGCCAGCAGGGCGGGACAGGACACCGGGGAGCTGTTTTTT.

A few counts support this clone. The chain carries TRBV28 and TRBJ2-3; TRBD2 agrees at 10 bases. The V and J ends lost 6 bases and 7 bases, in that order; junction bases with no gene match: 10. Germline CDR1 reads MDHEN; CDR2 reads SYDVKM. There are 15 residues in the CDR3. Here the CDR3 DNA reads TGTGCCAGCAGCTCCCTTGGACTAGCGGTTTATACGCAGTATTTT. It specifies CASSSLGLAVYTQYF.

The rearrangement links TRBV7-7 to TRBJ1-5; TRBD1 is a possible D gene (6 bases). The V end lost 0 bases, the J end lost 11 bases, and 14 bases lay between the germline ends. This CDR3 region has 14 residues. CDR1 and CDR2 (germline): SSHAT, FNYEAQ (reference sequence). CDR3 bases: TGTGCCAGCAGCTTAGCTCACAGGGAAGAGTCCCAGCATTTT. It yields the protein CASSLAHREESQHF.

In its sample, this clone was seen once. V is TRBV5-1 and J is TRBJ2-3; 9 nucleotides match TRBD2. J was trimmed by 4 bases and V by 2 bases; bases with no gene match: 8. Germline CDR1 SGHRS, CDR2 YFSETQ. The CDR3 runs to 16 residues. The CDR3 protein is CASSFSSRGGSDTQYF. Written as DNA, the CDR3 is TGCGCCAGCAGCTTTTCGTCGCGGGGGGGTTCAGATACGCAGTATTTT.

V gene TRBV5-1 combines with J gene TRBJ1-5, with D perhaps TRBD1 (6 bases). Trimming stripped 3 bases from V and 4 bases from J, with 8 bases between. Per germline, CDR1 SGHRS and CDR2 YFSETQ. The CDR3 has 13 residues. The CDR3 DNA reads TGCGCCAGCAGCTCCACAGGGAATCAGCCCCAGCATTTT. Residues: CASSSTGNQPQHF.

The genes are TRBV9 and TRBJ1-3; D remains ambiguous. Germline loops: CDR1 SGDLS, CDR2 YYNGEE. V gave up 2 bases and J gave up 3 bases, with 3 bases separating them. This CDR3 region has 12 residues. CDR3 residues: CASSVYGNTIYF. The CDR3 DNA sequence: TGTGCCAGCAGCGTCTATGGAAACACCATATATTTT.

The chain couples TRBV19 to TRBJ1-2; D gene unclear. The germline V gene has CDR1 LNHDA and CDR2 SQIVND (reference sequence). The CDR3 has 13 amino acids. V lost 5 bases and J 3 bases, leaving 10 bases between the germline ends. The DNA of the CDR3 is TGTGCCAGTAGTTTTGCATCGGACTATGGCTACACCTTC. Protein sequence: CASSFASDYGYTF. The whole variable domain, filled in from reference TRBV19 and TRBJ1-2, reads DGGITQSPKYLFRKEGQNVTLSCEQNLNHDAMYWYRQDPGQGLRLIYYSQIVNDFQKGDIAEGYSVSREKKESFPLTVTSAQKNPTAFYLCASSFASDYGYTFGSGTRLTVV.

The rearrangement links TRBV6-1 to TRBJ1-5, with D unresolved. The CDR3 runs 18 residues. The V end was cut by 0 bases, the J end by 0 bases, with 15 bases between. In germline, CDR1 is MNHNS, CDR2 SASEGT. The DNA for the CDR3 is TGTGCCAGCAGTGAAGCGAGGATCCCCAAGTATAGCAATCAGCCCCAGCATTTT. It codes for CASSEARIPKYSNQPQHF.

The CDR3 sequence: CASSGPGNGYTF. CDR3 DNA sequence: TGTGCCAGCAGCGGACCGGGGAATGGCTACACCTTC. This chain links TRBV9 with TRBJ1-2; D is uncertain. This CDR3 has 12 residues. The germline CDR1 and CDR2 sequences are SGDLS and YYNGEE. The ends were cut back, 3 bases at V and 6 bases at J, with 9 bases in the middle.

The rearrangement joins TRBV2 to TRBJ1-1, with D perhaps TRBD1 (5 bases). V was pared by 5 bases and J by 3 bases, with 13 bases between. Germline CDR1 reads SNHLY; CDR2 reads FYNNEI. The CDR3 spans 14 residues. The CDR3 DNA sequence: TGTGCCAGCAGTATAAGGGGTTCGGACACTGAAGCTTTCTTT. Residues: CASSIRGSDTEAFF.

This clone was counted between two and nine times. The J gene is TRBJ2-7, the V gene TRBV5-1; D possibly corresponds to TRBD1 (6 bases). V was cut by 1 base and J by 6 bases, with 11 bases left in between. CDR1 SGHRS and CDR2 YFSETQ come from the germline V gene. CDR3 size: 13 residues. The CDR3 DNA reads as TGCGCCAGCAGCTTGTACAGGGAGCGCGAGCAGTACTTC. Translation: CASSLYREREQYF.

The chain has TRBV9 and TRBJ1-2; 7 nucleotides match TRBD1. CDR3 length equals 17 residues. Germline CDR1 SGDLS, CDR2 YYNGEE. V lost 3 bases and J lost 2; bases outside the gene matches: 13. The CDR3, as DNA: TGTGCCAGCAGCGCTAGAAGACAGGGAGACCCAAACTATGGCTACACCTTC. This gives the protein CASSARRQGDPNYGYTF.